A selection of T cell receptor beta chains follows, all from one sample in a study of blood T cell repertoires in COVID-19. The repertoire was sequenced with immunoSEQ multiplex PCR; TCRdb's copy has only in-frame clones and lacks some. The sample records 150,000 to 200,000 clones, about nine tenths being singletons. The specimen sequenced was PBMCs or T cells enriched from blood (not recorded which). Receptors originate from a woman younger than 30 who had recovered from COVID-19. Each CDR3 is given with its conserved first and last residue. Each record gives: V gene, D gene, J gene, clone size, CDR3 DNA, CDR3 protein. D genes are given only for firm matches. Not all rows give a size; the values are once, few, many and, for expanded clones, a class.

v_gene: TRBV9; d_gene: .; j_gene: TRBJ1-6; abundance: .; CDR3nt: TGTGCCAGCAGCGTAGGTGGGGCAGGGTCACCCCTCCACTTT; CDR3aa: CASSVGGAGSPLHF
v_gene: TRBV6-5; d_gene: .; j_gene: TRBJ1-5; abundance: .; CDR3nt: TGTGCCAGCAGATCAGGGGAAGGGTTTTCTCAGCCCCAGCATTTT; CDR3aa: CASRSGEGFSQPQHF
v_gene: TRBV29-1; d_gene: TRBD1; j_gene: TRBJ1-1; abundance: once; CDR3nt: TGCAGCGTGGATGGGACAGGGGTTACTGAAGCTTTCTTT; CDR3aa: CSVDGTGVTEAFF
v_gene: TRBV19; d_gene: .; j_gene: TRBJ1-2; abundance: .; CDR3nt: TGTGCCAGTAGTATATGGAGAGGCTACACCTTC; CDR3aa: CASSIWRGYTF
v_gene: TRBV6-2/TRBV6-3; d_gene: .; j_gene: TRBJ2-3; abundance: .; CDR3nt: TGTGCCAGCAGTTACGGGAGTGAAACAGATACGCAGTATTTT; CDR3aa: CASSYGSETDTQYF
v_gene: TRBV30; d_gene: .; j_gene: TRBJ1-3; abundance: .; CDR3nt: TGTGCCTGGGCTTCTGGAAACACCATATATTTT; CDR3aa: CAWASGNTIYF
v_gene: TRBV7-9; d_gene: .; j_gene: TRBJ1-2; abundance: .; CDR3nt: TGTGCCAGCAGCTCGGGGGGACTGCTTAACTATGGCTACACCTTC; CDR3aa: CASSSGGLLNYGYTF
v_gene: TRBV5-1; d_gene: .; j_gene: TRBJ1-2; abundance: .; CDR3nt: TGCGCCAGCAGCTTGGCCGAGGGAGTTTGGGCTTTGGGCTACACCTTC; CDR3aa: CASSLAEGVWALGYTF
v_gene: TRBV6-5; d_gene: .; j_gene: TRBJ1-5; abundance: .; CDR3nt: TGTGCCAGCAGCCCGACAGGTTTTTTCCATCAGCCCCAGCATTTT; CDR3aa: CASSPTGFFHQPQHF
v_gene: TRBV4-1; d_gene: .; j_gene: TRBJ1-1; abundance: .; CDR3nt: TGCGCCAGCAGAAACCCCACACACAGGAAACACACTGAAGCTTTCTTT; CDR3aa: CASRNPTHRKHTEAFF
v_gene: TRBV10-1; d_gene: TRBD1; j_gene: TRBJ2-1; abundance: .; CDR3nt: TGCGCCAGCAGTGAGAGCGACAGGGGGGCTTACAATGAGCAGTTCTTC; CDR3aa: CASSESDRGAYNEQFF
v_gene: TRBV10-3; d_gene: TRBD2; j_gene: TRBJ2-1; abundance: .; CDR3nt: TGTGCCATCAAGAGGAGCGGGGGGAACAATGAGCAGTTCTTC; CDR3aa: CAIKRSGGNNEQFF
v_gene: TRBV28; d_gene: TRBD1; j_gene: TRBJ1-5; abundance: .; CDR3nt: TGTGCCAGCAGTTACCACCTGACAGGGGGCCTTCAGCCCCAGCATTTT; CDR3aa: CASSYHLTGGLQPQHF
v_gene: TRBV4-3; d_gene: TRBD1; j_gene: TRBJ2-5; abundance: once; CDR3nt: TGCGCCAGCAGCCAAGAAGGCCTCGGGACAGGGGGCGAGACCCAGTACTTC; CDR3aa: CASSQEGLGTGGETQYF
v_gene: TRBV28; d_gene: .; j_gene: TRBJ1-1; abundance: .; CDR3nt: TGTGCCAGCAGTTTGGCTGTAATGAACACTGAAGCTTTCTTT; CDR3aa: CASSLAVMNTEAFF
v_gene: TRBV28; d_gene: .; j_gene: TRBJ1-5; abundance: .; CDR3nt: TGTGCCAGCAGCCTCCAGGGGCGAGGTAGCAATCAGCCCCAGCATTTT; CDR3aa: CASSLQGRGSNQPQHF
v_gene: TRBV19; d_gene: .; j_gene: TRBJ2-2; abundance: .; CDR3nt: TGTGCCAGTAGTAGGCCGGGGATTAACACCGGGGAGCTGTTTTTT; CDR3aa: CASSRPGINTGELFF
v_gene: TRBV6-6; d_gene: TRBD1; j_gene: TRBJ2-2; abundance: .; CDR3nt: TGTGCCAGCAGTCGTAGGACAGGGGACCGTTCAAGGACCGGGGAGCTGTTTTTT; CDR3aa: CASSRRTGDRSRTGELFF
v_gene: TRBV20-1; d_gene: .; j_gene: TRBJ1-5; abundance: .; CDR3nt: TGCAGTGCTAGAGGTAAGCCCCAGCATTTT; CDR3aa: CSARGKPQHF
v_gene: TRBV11-2; d_gene: TRBD2; j_gene: TRBJ2-3; abundance: once; CDR3nt: TGTGCCAGCAGCTTATTGCTAGCGGGTGGCACAGATACGCAGTATTTT; CDR3aa: CASSLLLAGGTDTQYF
v_gene: TRBV7-9; d_gene: .; j_gene: TRBJ2-7; abundance: .; CDR3nt: TGTGCCAGCAGCTTGGCGGGACCCAGCTACGAGCAGTACTTC; CDR3aa: CASSLAGPSYEQYF
v_gene: TRBV7-9; d_gene: .; j_gene: TRBJ1-1; abundance: once; CDR3nt: TGTGCCAGCAGCTTTAAGAACACTGAAGCTTTCTTT; CDR3aa: CASSFKNTEAFF
v_gene: TRBV2; d_gene: .; j_gene: TRBJ2-2; abundance: .; CDR3nt: TGTGCCAGCACCCTCGAGGGAATCATGGGGACCGGGGAGCTGTTTTTT; CDR3aa: CASTLEGIMGTGELFF
v_gene: TRBV24-1; d_gene: .; j_gene: TRBJ2-2; abundance: .; CDR3nt: TGTGCCACCAGTGATTTTAGGGAGACCGGGGAGCTGTTTTTT; CDR3aa: CATSDFRETGELFF
v_gene: TRBV3-1/TRBV3-2; d_gene: .; j_gene: TRBJ1-1; abundance: .; CDR3nt: TGTGCCAGCAGCCAAGATTTTATGGCAGGGGAACAGAACACTGAAGCTTTCTTT; CDR3aa: CASSQDFMAGEQNTEAFF
v_gene: TRBV27; d_gene: TRBD2; j_gene: TRBJ2-1; abundance: .; CDR3nt: TGTGCCAGCAGTCTAGGACTAGCGGGAGTCGGGTATGAGCAGTTCTTC; CDR3aa: CASSLGLAGVGYEQFF
v_gene: TRBV19; d_gene: .; j_gene: TRBJ1-5; abundance: .; CDR3nt: TGTGCCAGTAGTACCGACAGGAATCAGCCCCAGCATTTT; CDR3aa: CASSTDRNQPQHF
v_gene: TRBV5-1; d_gene: TRBD2; j_gene: TRBJ2-2; abundance: .; CDR3nt: TGCGCCAGCAGCTCCGGGACTACCACCGGGGAGCTGTTTTTT; CDR3aa: CASSSGTTTGELFF
v_gene: TRBV12-3/TRBV12-4; d_gene: .; j_gene: TRBJ1-6; abundance: once; CDR3nt: TGTGCCAGCAGTTCGTATGCGGATTCACCCCTCCACTTT; CDR3aa: CASSSYADSPLHF
v_gene: TRBV5-6; d_gene: .; j_gene: TRBJ2-7; abundance: once; CDR3nt: TGTGCCAGCAGCCGAGAAGGGGTGGTCGTCAATGAGGACGAGCAGTACTTC; CDR3aa: CASSREGVVVNEDEQYF
v_gene: TRBV28; d_gene: TRBD1; j_gene: TRBJ1-1; abundance: .; CDR3nt: TGTGCCAGCAGTTTCAGGGGGATCGTCACTGAAGCTTTCTTT; CDR3aa: CASSFRGIVTEAFF
v_gene: TRBV5-6; d_gene: .; j_gene: TRBJ2-7; abundance: once; CDR3nt: TGTGCCAGCAGCTTGTGGGCAGGTTCTGACGAGCAGTACTTC; CDR3aa: CASSLWAGSDEQYF
v_gene: TRBV2; d_gene: .; j_gene: TRBJ2-7; abundance: .; CDR3nt: TGTGCCAGCAGTGTAAGGGGCGAGCAGTACTTC; CDR3aa: CASSVRGEQYF
v_gene: TRBV6-5; d_gene: TRBD2; j_gene: TRBJ2-7; abundance: few; CDR3nt: TGTGCCAGCGAAAGCGGGAGTAGCTCCTACGAGCAGTACTTC; CDR3aa: CASESGSSSYEQYF
v_gene: TRBV6-5; d_gene: .; j_gene: TRBJ1-6; abundance: once; CDR3nt: TGTGCCAGCCGCGATTCGCGGGGGGATTTGACACCCCTCCACTTT; CDR3aa: CASRDSRGDLTPLHF
v_gene: TRBV19; d_gene: .; j_gene: TRBJ1-5; abundance: .; CDR3nt: TGTGCCAGTAGTGGCCTCAATCAGCCCCAGCATTTT; CDR3aa: CASSGLNQPQHF
v_gene: TRBV27; d_gene: TRBD1; j_gene: TRBJ1-1; abundance: .; CDR3nt: TGTGCCAGCAGTTCCCTGGGACAGGTTCCCTTTGAAGCTTTCTTT; CDR3aa: CASSSLGQVPFEAFF
v_gene: TRBV11-2; d_gene: TRBD1; j_gene: TRBJ1-2; abundance: .; CDR3nt: TGTGCCAGCAGCTGGGGACAGGCCTCTTATGGCTACACCTTC; CDR3aa: CASSWGQASYGYTF
v_gene: TRBV19; d_gene: .; j_gene: TRBJ1-2; abundance: once; CDR3nt: TGTGCCAGTAGTATAGAGGTACTCGGTGGCTACACCTTC; CDR3aa: CASSIEVLGGYTF
v_gene: TRBV7-7; d_gene: TRBD2; j_gene: TRBJ2-6; abundance: .; CDR3nt: TGTGCTAGCAGCTTAGGGCGGGGGTTCTCTGGGGCCAACGTCCTGACTTTC; CDR3aa: CASSLGRGFSGANVLTF
v_gene: TRBV5-1; d_gene: .; j_gene: TRBJ1-4; abundance: .; CDR3nt: TGCGCCAGCAGCTTGGAGGGGCGGTATGAAGTGGAAAAACTGTTTTTT; CDR3aa: CASSLEGRYEVEKLFF
v_gene: TRBV12-3/TRBV12-4; d_gene: .; j_gene: TRBJ1-6; abundance: .; CDR3nt: TGTGCCAGCAGCGCCACCCGGGTTTCACCCCTCCACTTT; CDR3aa: CASSATRVSPLHF
v_gene: TRBV19; d_gene: .; j_gene: TRBJ1-1; abundance: once; CDR3nt: TGTGCCAGTAAGACAGAATATGAGCCTGAAGCTTTCTTT; CDR3aa: CASKTEYEPEAFF
v_gene: TRBV2; d_gene: .; j_gene: TRBJ1-5; abundance: .; CDR3nt: TGTGCCAGCAGTGAGATCCCTACAGGGTTTCAGCCCCAGCATTTT; CDR3aa: CASSEIPTGFQPQHF
v_gene: TRBV7-3; d_gene: .; j_gene: TRBJ2-3; abundance: once; CDR3nt: TGTGCCAGCAGCTTACGGGGGCCCGGGCTAGCGGCCGCCACAGATACGCAGTATTTT; CDR3aa: CASSLRGPGLAAATDTQYF
v_gene: TRBV6-2/TRBV6-3; d_gene: .; j_gene: TRBJ1-2; abundance: .; CDR3nt: TGTGCCAGCAGTTACTCTGCGGGGCCATATGGCTACACCTTC; CDR3aa: CASSYSAGPYGYTF
v_gene: TRBV28; d_gene: .; j_gene: TRBJ1-6; abundance: .; CDR3nt: TGTGCCAGCAGGCCCAGACAGGACGACTATAATTCACCCCTCCACTTT; CDR3aa: CASRPRQDDYNSPLHF
v_gene: TRBV23-1; d_gene: TRBD1; j_gene: TRBJ2-2; abundance: .; CDR3nt: TGCGCCAGCAGTCAAACGGACAGGGAAGAGGCCGGGGAGCTGTTTTTT; CDR3aa: CASSQTDREEAGELFF
v_gene: TRBV9; d_gene: TRBD1; j_gene: TRBJ2-5; abundance: .; CDR3nt: TGTGCCAGCAGCGCCACCGGGACAGTCAGGGAGACCCAGTACTTC; CDR3aa: CASSATGTVRETQYF